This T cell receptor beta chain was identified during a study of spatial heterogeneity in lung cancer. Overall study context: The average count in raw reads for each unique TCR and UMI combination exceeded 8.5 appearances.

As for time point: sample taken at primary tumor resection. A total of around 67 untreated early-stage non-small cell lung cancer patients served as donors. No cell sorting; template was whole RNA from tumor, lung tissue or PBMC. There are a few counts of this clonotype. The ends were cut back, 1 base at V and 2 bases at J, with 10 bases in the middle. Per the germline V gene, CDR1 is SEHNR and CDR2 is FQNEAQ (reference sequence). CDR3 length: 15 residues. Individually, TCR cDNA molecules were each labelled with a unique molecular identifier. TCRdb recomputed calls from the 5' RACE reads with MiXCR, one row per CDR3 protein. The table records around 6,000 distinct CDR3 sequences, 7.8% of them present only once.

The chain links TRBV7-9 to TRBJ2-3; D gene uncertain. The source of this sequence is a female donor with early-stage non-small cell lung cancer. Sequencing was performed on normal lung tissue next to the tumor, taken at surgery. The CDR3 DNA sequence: TGTGCCAGCAGCTTAGGGTCCGGTTCCACAGATACGCAGTATTTT. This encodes CASSLGSGSTDTQYF.